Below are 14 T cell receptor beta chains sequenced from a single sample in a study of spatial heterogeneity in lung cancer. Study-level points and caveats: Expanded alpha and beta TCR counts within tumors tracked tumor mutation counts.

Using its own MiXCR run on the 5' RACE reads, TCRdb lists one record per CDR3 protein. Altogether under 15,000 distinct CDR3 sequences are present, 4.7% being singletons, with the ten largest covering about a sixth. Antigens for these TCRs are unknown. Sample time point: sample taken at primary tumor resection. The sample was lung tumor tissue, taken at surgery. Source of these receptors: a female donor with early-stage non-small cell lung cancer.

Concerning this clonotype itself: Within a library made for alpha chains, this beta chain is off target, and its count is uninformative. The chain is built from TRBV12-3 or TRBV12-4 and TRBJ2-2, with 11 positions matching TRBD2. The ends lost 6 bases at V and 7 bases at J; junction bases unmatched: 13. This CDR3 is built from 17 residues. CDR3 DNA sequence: TGTGCCAGCAGCCCCAGTAGCGGGGGGGCCGTGGGCGGGGAGCTGTTTTTT. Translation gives CASSPSSGGAVGGELFF.

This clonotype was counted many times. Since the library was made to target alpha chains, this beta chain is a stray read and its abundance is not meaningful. CDR3 loop: CASSLRARADTQYF. The CDR3 nucleotides read TGTGCCAGCAGCCTAAGGGCGAGGGCAGATACGCAGTATTTT. The J gene is TRBJ2-3, the V gene TRBV7-8; weak D call: TRBD2 (5 bases). Trimming took off 5 bases at V and 4 bases at J, with 13 bases between the two ends. Germline lookup yields CDR1 SGHVS and CDR2 FQNEAQ. The CDR3 sequence is 14 residues long.

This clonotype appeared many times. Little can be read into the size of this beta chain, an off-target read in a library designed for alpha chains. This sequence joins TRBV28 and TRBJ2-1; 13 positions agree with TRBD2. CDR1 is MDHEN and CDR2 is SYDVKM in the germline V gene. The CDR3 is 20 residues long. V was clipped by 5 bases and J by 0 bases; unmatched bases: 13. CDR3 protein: CASSTLLAGGTHSSYNEQFF. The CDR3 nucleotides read TGTGCCAGCAGTACATTACTAGCGGGGGGGACACATAGCTCCTACAATGAGCAGTTCTTC.

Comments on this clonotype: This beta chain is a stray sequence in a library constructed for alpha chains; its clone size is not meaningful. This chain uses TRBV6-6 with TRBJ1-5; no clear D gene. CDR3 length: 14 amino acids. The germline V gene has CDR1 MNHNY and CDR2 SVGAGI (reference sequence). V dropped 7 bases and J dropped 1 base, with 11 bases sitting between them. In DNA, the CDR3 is TGTGCCAGCAATCCAGGACGGAGCAATCAGCCCCAGCATTTT. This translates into CASNPGRSNQPQHF.

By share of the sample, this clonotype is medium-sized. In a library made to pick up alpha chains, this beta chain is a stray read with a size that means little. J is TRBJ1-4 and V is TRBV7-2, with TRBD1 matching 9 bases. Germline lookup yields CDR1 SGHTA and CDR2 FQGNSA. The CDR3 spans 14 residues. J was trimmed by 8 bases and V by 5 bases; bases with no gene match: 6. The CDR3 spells CASSAGTGYEKLFF. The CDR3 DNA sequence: TGTGCCAGCAGCGCAGGGACAGGGTACGAAAAACTGTTTTTT. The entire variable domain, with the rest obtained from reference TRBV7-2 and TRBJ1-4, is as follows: GAGVSQSPSNKVTEKGKDVELRCDPISGHTALYWYRQSLGQGLEFLIYFQGNSAPDKSGLPSDRFSAERTGGSVSTLTIQRTQQEDSAVYLCASSAGTGYEKLFFGSGTQLSVL.

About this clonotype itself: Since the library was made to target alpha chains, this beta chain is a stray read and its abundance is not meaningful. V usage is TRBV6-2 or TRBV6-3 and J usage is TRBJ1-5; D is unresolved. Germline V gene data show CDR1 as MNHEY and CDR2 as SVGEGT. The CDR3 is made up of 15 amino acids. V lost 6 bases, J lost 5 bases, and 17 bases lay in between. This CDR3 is CASRRSLRQDQPQHF. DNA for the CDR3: TGTGCCAGCAGACGCAGCCTGAGGCAGGATCAGCCCCAGCATTTT.

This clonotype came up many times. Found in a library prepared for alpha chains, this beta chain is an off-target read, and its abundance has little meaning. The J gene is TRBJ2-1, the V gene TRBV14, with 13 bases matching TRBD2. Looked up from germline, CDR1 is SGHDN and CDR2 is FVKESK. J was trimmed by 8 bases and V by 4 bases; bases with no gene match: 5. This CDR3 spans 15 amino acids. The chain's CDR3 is CASSRRLAGGDEQFF. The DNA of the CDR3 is TGTGCCAGCAGCCGACGACTAGCGGGGGGTGATGAGCAGTTCTTC. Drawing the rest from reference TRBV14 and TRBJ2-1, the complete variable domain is EAGVTQFPSHSVIEKGQTVTLRCDPISGHDNLYWYRRVMGKEIKFLLHFVKESKQDESGMPNNRFLAERTGGTYSTLKVQPAELEDSGVYFCASSRRLAGGDEQFFGPGTRLTVL.

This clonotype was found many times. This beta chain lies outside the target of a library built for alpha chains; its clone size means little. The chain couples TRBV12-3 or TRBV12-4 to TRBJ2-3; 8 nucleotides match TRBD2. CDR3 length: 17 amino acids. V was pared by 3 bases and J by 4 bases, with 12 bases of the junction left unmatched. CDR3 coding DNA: TGTGCCAGCAGTTTCCACGGGGGGAGCGGGGGCTCAGATACGCAGTATTTT. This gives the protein CASSFHGGSGGSDTQYF.

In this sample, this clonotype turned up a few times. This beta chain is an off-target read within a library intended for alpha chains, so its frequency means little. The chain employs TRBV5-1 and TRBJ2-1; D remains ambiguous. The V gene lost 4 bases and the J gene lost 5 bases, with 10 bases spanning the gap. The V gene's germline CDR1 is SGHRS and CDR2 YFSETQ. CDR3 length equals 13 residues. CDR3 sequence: CASSGYNDNEQFF. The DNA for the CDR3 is TGCGCCAGCAGCGGATACAACGACAATGAGCAGTTCTTC. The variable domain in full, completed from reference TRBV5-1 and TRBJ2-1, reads KAGVTQTPRYLIKTRGQQVTLSCSPISGHRSVSWYQQTPGQGLQFLFEYFSETQRNKGNFPGRFSGRQFSNSRSEMNVSTLELGDSALYLCASSGYNDNEQFFGPGTRLTVL.

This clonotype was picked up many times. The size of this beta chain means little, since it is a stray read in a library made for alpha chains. CDR3: CAWREGSRTQYF. The CDR3 nucleotides read TGTGCCTGGAGGGAGGGTTCGCGGACCCAGTACTTC. The gene calls are TRBV30 and TRBJ2-5; the D gene is possibly TRBD2 (6 bases). The V and J ends lost 3 bases and 7 bases respectively, with 12 bases between them. The germline CDR1 and CDR2 sequences are GTSNPN and SVGIG (reference sequence). The CDR3 sequence is 12 residues long.

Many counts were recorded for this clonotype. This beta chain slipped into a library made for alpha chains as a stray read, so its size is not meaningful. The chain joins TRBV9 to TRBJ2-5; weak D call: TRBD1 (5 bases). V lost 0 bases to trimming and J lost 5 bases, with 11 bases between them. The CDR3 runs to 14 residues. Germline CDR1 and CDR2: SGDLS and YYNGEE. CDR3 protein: CASSVGRGSETQYF. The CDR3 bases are TGTGCCAGCAGCGTAGGAAGGGGCAGCGAGACCCAGTACTTC. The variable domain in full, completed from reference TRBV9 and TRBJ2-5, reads DSGVTQTPKHLITATGQRVTLRCSPRSGDLSVYWYQQSLDQGLQFLIQYYNGEERAKGNILERFSAQQFPDLHSELNLSSLELGDSALYFCASSVGRGSETQYFGPGTRLLVL.

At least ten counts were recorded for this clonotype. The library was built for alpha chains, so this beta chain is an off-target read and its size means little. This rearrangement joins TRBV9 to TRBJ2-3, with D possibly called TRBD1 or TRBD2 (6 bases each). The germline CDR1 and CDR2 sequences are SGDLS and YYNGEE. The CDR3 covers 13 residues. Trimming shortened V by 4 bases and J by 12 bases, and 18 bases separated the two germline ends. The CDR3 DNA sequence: TGTGCCAGCAGCCCAACGACTAGGGGGAAACAGTATTTT. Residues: CASSPTTRGKQYF.

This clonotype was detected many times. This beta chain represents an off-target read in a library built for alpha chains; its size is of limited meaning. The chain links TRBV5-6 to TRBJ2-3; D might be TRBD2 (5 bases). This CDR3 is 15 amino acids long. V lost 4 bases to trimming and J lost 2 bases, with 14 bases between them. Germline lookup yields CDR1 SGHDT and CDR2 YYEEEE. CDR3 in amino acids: CASSPGLFNTDTQYF. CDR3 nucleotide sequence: TGTGCCAGCAGCCCCGGACTCTTCAACACAGATACGCAGTATTTT.

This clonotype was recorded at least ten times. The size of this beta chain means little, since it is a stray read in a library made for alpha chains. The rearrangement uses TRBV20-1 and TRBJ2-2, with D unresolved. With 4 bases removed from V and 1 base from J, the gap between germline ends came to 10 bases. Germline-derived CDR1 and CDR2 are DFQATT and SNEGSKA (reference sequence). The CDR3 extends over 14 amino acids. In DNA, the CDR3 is TGCAGTGCTAATCGGAACAGGAACACCGGGGAGCTGTTTTTT. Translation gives CSANRNRNTGELFF.